The 10 T cell receptor beta chains below come from one sample, sequenced in a study of blood T cell repertoires in COVID-19. Only in-frame clones appear in the TCRdb table, and some are missing; sequencing was by immunoSEQ multiplex PCR. This sample yields about 270,000 clones, of which under 90% are seen a single time; around 15% belongs to the top ten. Sequencing was carried out using PBMCs or T cells enriched from blood (not recorded which). The receptors shown here come from a man between 18 and 29 years old who had recovered from COVID-19.

This sequence joins TRBV12-3 or TRBV12-4 and TRBJ1-1; no clear D. Between the trimmed V and J ends, which lost 2 bases and 8 bases, there was a span of 6 bases. This CDR3 has 11 residues. CDR3 region: CASSLSGEAFF. In DNA form, the CDR3 reads TGTGCCAGCAGTTTATCCGGGGAAGCTTTCTTT.

V usage is TRBV7-2 and J usage is TRBJ2-2; TRBD2 aligns across 7 bases. With 2 bases clipped from V and 2 bases from J, the junction kept 5 bases outside the gene matches. Looked up from germline, CDR1 is SGHTA and CDR2 is FQGNSA. The CDR3 covers 16 residues. CDR3 residues: CASSLQSGTNTGELFF. The CDR3 coding sequence is TGTGCCAGCAGCTTACAAAGCGGGACCAACACCGGGGAGCTGTTTTTT.

The V call is TRBV28, the J call TRBJ2-3, with D tentatively TRBD2 (6 bases). The CDR3 totals 14 residues. The V and J ends lost 6 bases and 0 bases respectively, with 10 bases between them. Looked up from germline, CDR1 is MDHEN and CDR2 is SYDVKM. CDR3 coding DNA: TGTGCCAGCAGAACGGGACTGAGCACAGATACGCAGTATTTT. Protein sequence: CASRTGLSTDTQYF. Filled out from reference TRBV28 and TRBJ2-3, the complete variable domain reads DVKVTQSSRYLVKRTGEKVFLECVQDMDHENMFWYRQDPGLGLRLIYFSYDVKMKEKGDIPEGYSVSREKKERFSLILESASTNQTSMYLCASRTGLSTDTQYFGPGTRLTVL.

This clone was detected only a few times. The chain uses TRBV7-2 and TRBJ2-7; 12 bases map to TRBD2. Losses at the gene ends were 5 bases for V and 6 bases for J; bases not matched to a gene: 5. Looked up from germline, CDR1 is SGHTA and CDR2 is FQGNSA. The length of the CDR3 is 14 residues. The CDR3 region has the DNA TGTGCCAGCAGCGCACTAGCGGGAGGCTCCGAGCAGTACTTC. Its translation: CASSALAGGSEQYF.

This chain's CDR3 is CASSFLTSRETQYF. CDR3 in DNA: TGTGCCAGCAGTTTCCTGACTAGCCGGGAGACCCAGTACTTC. J is TRBJ2-5 and V is TRBV27, with TRBD2 matching over 7 bases. Losses at the gene ends were 3 bases for V and 5 bases for J; bases not matched to a gene: 6. The CDR3 loop spans 14 amino acids. The V gene's germline CDR1 is MNHEY and CDR2 SMNVEV (reference sequence).

CDR3 protein: CAIFSGQHNEQFF. The DNA for the CDR3 is TGTGCCATCTTTAGCGGGCAACACAATGAGCAGTTCTTC. The J gene is TRBJ2-1, the V gene TRBV10-3, with 7 positions matching TRBD2. From germline, CDR1 is ENHRY and CDR2 SYGVKD. This CDR3 contains 13 residues. Trimming at V came to 8 bases and at J to 5 bases, leaving 6 bases not matched to a gene.

This rearrangement joins TRBV9 to TRBJ1-2, with D perhaps matching TRBD1 (6 bases). CDR3 length: 17 residues. CDR1 is SGDLS and CDR2 is YYNGEE in the germline V gene. Trimming pared 0 bases from V and 3 bases from J, leaving 18 bases between. Written as DNA, the CDR3 is TGTGCCAGCAGCGTAGATCGGACAGTAAAGGATCACTATGGCTACACCTTC. Protein product: CASSVDRTVKDHYGYTF.

This rearrangement joins TRBV27 to TRBJ1-1; no clear D gene. CDR1 MNHEY and CDR2 SMNVEV come from the germline V gene (reference sequence). Trimming stripped 8 bases from V and 1 base from J, with 5 bases between. This CDR3 spans 11 amino acids. CDR3 in amino acids: CASGRNTEAFF. CDR3 DNA: TGTGCCAGCGGTAGGAACACTGAAGCTTTCTTT.

The sample holds one count of this clone. The rearrangement uses TRBV28 and TRBJ1-4, with D perhaps matching TRBD1 (5 bases). Trimming stripped 6 bases from V and 7 bases from J, with 9 bases between. This CDR3 region has 12 residues. The germline CDR1 and CDR2 sequences are MDHEN and SYDVKM. This CDR3 reads CASRTVVEKLFF. In nucleotides, the CDR3 is TGTGCCAGCAGGACAGTCGTTGAAAAACTGTTTTTT. The full variable domain, its missing parts supplied by reference TRBV28 and TRBJ1-4, is DVKVTQSSRYLVKRTGEKVFLECVQDMDHENMFWYRQDPGLGLRLIYFSYDVKMKEKGDIPEGYSVSREKKERFSLILESASTNQTSMYLCASRTVVEKLFFGSGTQLSVL.

This chain joins TRBV28 and TRBJ2-3, with 7 bases matching TRBD2. Per the germline V gene, CDR1 is MDHEN and CDR2 is SYDVKM. There are 14 residues in the CDR3. With 5 bases clipped from V and 2 bases from J, the junction kept 4 bases outside the gene matches. The CDR3 DNA reads as TGTGCCAGCAGTCCGGGAGGTTCCACAGATACGCAGTATTTT. Translating gives CASSPGGSTDTQYF.